This entry lists 26 T cell receptor beta chains sequenced from one sample in a study of shared clonotypes between healthy human individuals. Repertoires were generated with immunoSEQ multiplex PCR, while TCRdb's copy carries only in-frame clones and drops some. The sample holds more than 2,000,000 clones; over 85% are singletons and the top ten take 0.39%. Specimen: naive CD4+ T cells from PBMCs. Subset meaning: CD45RA+ positively selected. These receptor sequences come from a young man in good health. Some clones in this sample may be carry-over from other donors' samples.

In its sample, this clone was seen once. The rearrangement joins TRBV12-5 to TRBJ2-1; D not certain. Per germline, CDR1 LGHNT and CDR2 FRNRAP. The germline V and J ends were trimmed by 4 bases and 7 bases, with 11 bases remaining between them. The CDR3 extends over 13 amino acids. The CDR3 DNA follows: TGTGCTAGTGGTTCGTCGGGTACAAATGAGCAGTTCTTC. The encoded protein is CASGSSGTNEQFF.

The chain joins TRBV4-2 to TRBJ2-4; D is ambiguous. Germline V gives CDR1 LGHNA, CDR2 YNFKEQ. V was clipped by 0 bases and J by 0 bases, with 6 bases between them. The length of the CDR3 is 15 residues. The CDR3 sequence: CASSQERLAKNIQYF. DNA of the CDR3: TGTGCCAGCAGCCAAGAAAGGTTAGCCAAAAACATTCAGTACTTC.

This clone appeared a few times. CDR3 DNA: TGTGCCAGCTCATCCCTAACCGGGGCTGAAGCTTTCTTT. It encodes CASSSLTGAEAFF. J is TRBJ1-1 and V is TRBV18; D remains ambiguous. The CDR3 spans 13 residues. V was clipped by 5 bases and J by 6 bases, with 13 bases between them. The germline V gene has CDR1 KGHSH and CDR2 LQKENI.

The chain employs TRBV4-1 and TRBJ1-1, with D hard to call. The CDR3 consists of 16 residues. Trimming took 2 bases from V and 8 from J, leaving 21 bases between them. Per the germline V gene, CDR1 is MGHRA and CDR2 is YSYEKL. CDR3 residues: CASSQLTSAGSGEAFF. The CDR3 region has the DNA TGCGCCAGCAGCCAATTGACCTCGGCCGGGTCTGGGGAAGCTTTCTTT.

The chain employs TRBV6-6 and TRBJ1-5; TRBD1 agrees at 9 bases. The germline CDR1 and CDR2 sequences are MNHNY and SVGAGI (reference sequence). The CDR3 has 15 residues. Trimming took 6 bases from V and 0 from J; bases not matched to a gene: 3. The CDR3 sequence is CASRTTGGSNQPQHF. The CDR3, as DNA: TGTGCCAGCAGAACGACAGGGGGTAGCAATCAGCCCCAGCATTTT.

The chain carries TRBV15 and TRBJ1-1, with TRBD1 identical over 7 bases. The V segment lost 4 bases and the J segment 3 bases; nucleotides outside the gene matches: 5. Germline V gene lookup returns CDR1 LNHNV and CDR2 YYDKDF (reference sequence). The CDR3 extends over 14 amino acids. CDR3 bases: TGTGCCACCAGCAATCAGGGGGAGGACACTGAAGCTTTCTTT. Its translation: CATSNQGEDTEAFF.

The chain recombines TRBV12-5 with TRBJ2-3; the D gene is possibly TRBD2 (5 bases). Germline-derived CDR1 and CDR2 are LGHNT and FRNRAP. CDR3 length equals 14 residues. Trimming took off 5 bases at V and 2 bases at J, with 11 bases between the two ends. The DNA for the CDR3 is TGTGCTAGTGGTATCCGGGGTCCCACAGATACGCAGTATTTT. Translation gives CASGIRGPTDTQYF.

The rearrangement joins TRBV27 to TRBJ2-7, with D perhaps TRBD2 (5 bases). In germline, CDR1 is MNHEY, CDR2 SMNVEV (reference sequence). This CDR3 contains 12 residues. V was cut by 0 bases and J by 7 bases, with 7 bases left in between. The CDR3 protein is CASSLSGREQYF. The CDR3 DNA reads as TGTGCCAGCAGTTTATCTGGGAGAGAGCAGTACTTC.

The rearrangement joins TRBV6-1 to TRBJ2-5, with TRBD2 matching 7 bases. Trimming cost V 6 bases and J 2 bases; bases outside gene matches: 6. Germline V gene data show CDR1 as MNHNS and CDR2 as SASEGT. This CDR3 has 14 amino acids. CDR3 sequence reads: CASRKDGGQETQYF. The CDR3 region has the DNA TGTGCCAGCAGGAAGGACGGGGGGCAAGAGACCCAGTACTTC.

The chain combines TRBV15 with TRBJ1-3, with a weak D call TRBD1 (6 bases). The germline V gene encodes CDR1 LNHNV and CDR2 YYDKDF (reference sequence). The CDR3 is 16 residues long. V was shortened by 1 base and J by 0 bases, with 10 bases between the two germline ends. DNA for the CDR3: TGTGCCACCAGCAGAGGAGACAGGAACTCTGGAAACACCATATATTTT. Its protein product is CATSRGDRNSGNTIYF.

Turning to this clone: A read error may produce the germline difference seen at one junction end. The chain combines TRBV7-3 with TRBJ2-4; 7 nucleotides match TRBD1. This CDR3 spans 15 amino acids. The V gene's germline CDR1 is SGHTA and CDR2 FQGTGA. CDR3 coding DNA: TGTGCCAGCAGCTTAACCGGGACAGCCGAAAACATTCAGTACTTC. Protein sequence: CASSLTGTAENIQYF.

CDR3 amino acids: CASSWTGGVSSGYTF. Written as DNA, the CDR3 is TGTGCCAGCAGTTGGACAGGGGGCGTTTCATCTGGCTACACCTTC. The gene calls are TRBV27 and TRBJ1-2; 11 nucleotides line up with TRBD1. The junction had 8 bases not matched to a gene; V was cut back by 4 bases and J by 7 bases. The CDR3 covers 15 residues. Germline CDR1 MNHEY, CDR2 SMNVEV (reference sequence).

The chain joins TRBV5-5 to TRBJ1-3; unclear D gene. The V end lost 1 base, the J end lost 8 bases, and 19 bases lay between the germline ends. Germline values: CDR1 SGHKS, CDR2 YYEKEE (reference sequence). There are 16 residues in the CDR3. CDR3 region: CASSLLRPDARDTIYF. The CDR3 DNA reads as TGTGCCAGCAGCTTGCTGCGGCCCGACGCGAGGGACACCATATATTTT.

The chain is built from TRBV27 and TRBJ1-4, with a possible D match to TRBD1 (5 bases). Germline-derived CDR1 and CDR2 are MNHEY and SMNVEV (reference sequence). V was shortened by 11 bases and J by 7 bases, with 14 bases between the two germline ends. This CDR3 is 12 amino acids long. The CDR3 loop reads CASRRGGEKLFF. The DNA for the CDR3 is TGTGCCTCCCGTAGGGGAGGTGAAAAACTGTTTTTT.

The rearrangement joins TRBV7-9 to TRBJ1-2; D gene unclear. The CDR3 extends over 11 amino acids. Trimming shortened V by 5 bases and J by 8 bases, and 9 bases separated the two germline ends. From germline, CDR1 is SEHNR and CDR2 FQNEAQ (reference sequence). This CDR3 reads CASSPSSGYTF. The CDR3 DNA follows: TGTGCCAGCAGCCCCTCAAGCGGCTACACCTTC. The variable domain in full, with the rest retrieved from reference TRBV7-9 and TRBJ1-2, is DTGVSQNPRHKITKRGQNVTFRCDPISEHNRLYWYRQTLGQGPEFLTYFQNEAQLEKSRLLSDRFSAERPKGSFSTLEIQRTEQGDSAMYLCASSPSSGYTFGSGTRLTVV.

The J gene is TRBJ2-5, the V gene TRBV2; no definite D call. CDR3 length equals 11 residues. Germline V CDR1 and CDR2: SNHLY, FYNNEI. V was pared by 7 bases and J by 0 bases, with 3 bases between. The CDR3 sequence: CASMYQETQYF. The CDR3 DNA reads TGTGCCAGCATGTACCAAGAGACCCAGTACTTC. The variable domain in full, with the rest retrieved from reference TRBV2 and TRBJ2-5, is EPEVTQTPSHQVTQMGQEVILRCVPISNHLYFYWYRQILGQKVEFLVSFYNNEISEKSEIFDDQFSVERPDGSNFTLKIRSTKLEDSAMYFCASMYQETQYFGPGTRLLVL.

The rearrangement links TRBV4-1 to TRBJ2-3, with D uncertain. V dropped 1 base and J dropped 6 bases, with 11 bases sitting between them. This CDR3 is 14 amino acids long. Per the germline V gene, CDR1 is MGHRA and CDR2 is YSYEKL. CDR3 protein: CASSQGASYDTQYF. The CDR3 region has the DNA TGCGCCAGCAGCCAAGGGGCTAGTTACGATACGCAGTATTTT.

The rearrangement links TRBV4-2 to TRBJ2-3; 11 bases agree with TRBD2. V trimming: 0 bases; J trimming: 3 bases; junction bases outside the gene matches: 11. The CDR3 sequence is 19 residues long. The germline CDR1 and CDR2 sequences are LGHNA and YNFKEQ. CDR3 DNA sequence: TGTGCCAGCAGCCAAGATGGAGCTCTAGCGGGAGGCGGAACAGATACGCAGTATTTT. Translated: CASSQDGALAGGGTDTQYF.

This chain connects TRBV6-5 to TRBJ1-4; D gene unclear. V was shortened by 5 bases and J by 10 bases, with 17 bases between the two germline ends. CDR1 and CDR2 (germline): MNHEY, SVGAGI. This CDR3 contains 14 residues. DNA of the CDR3: TGTGCCAGCAGTCCGCCCGGGCCTATTGCAAAACTGTTTTTT. This encodes CASSPPGPIAKLFF.

This chain links TRBV7-6 with TRBJ2-2; 7 positions match TRBD1. This CDR3 is 15 amino acids long. Germline-derived CDR1 and CDR2 are SGHVS and FNYEAQ. The J segment lost 7 bases and the V segment lost 6 bases, leaving 11 bases of the junction unmatched. The CDR3 DNA reads as TGTGCCAGCAGATCTATACAGGGGAGTAACGGGGAGCTGTTTTTT. Protein sequence: CASRSIQGSNGELFF.

The rearrangement links TRBV7-9 to TRBJ2-3, with 8 nucleotides matching TRBD2. J was trimmed by 5 bases and V by 5 bases; bases with no gene match: 3. The length of the CDR3 is 13 residues. The germline gives CDR1 SEHNR, CDR2 FQNEAQ (reference sequence). The CDR3 reads CASSTAGGDTQYF. For the CDR3, the DNA is TGTGCCAGCAGCACGGCGGGGGGAGATACGCAGTATTTT.

This sequence joins TRBV27 and TRBJ2-7, with D perhaps matching TRBD1 or TRBD2 (5 bases each). This CDR3 contains 14 residues. CDR1 is MNHEY, CDR2 SMNVEV, per germline (reference sequence). Trimming stripped 3 bases from V and 7 bases from J, with 16 bases between. CDR3 residues: CASSFPGAFGEQYF. DNA for the CDR3: TGTGCCAGCAGTTTTCCCGGGGCCTTCGGGGAGCAGTACTTC.

The chain is built from TRBV7-3 and TRBJ2-3, with 12 bases lining up with TRBD2. CDR1 and CDR2 from the germline V gene are SGHTA and FQGTGA. This CDR3 is built from 18 residues. The junction had 7 bases not matched to a gene; V was cut back by 1 base and J by 2 bases. In nucleotides, the CDR3 is TGTGCCAGCAGCTTAAGAGCCCTAGCGGGAGGGAACACAGATACGCAGTATTTT. This gives the protein CASSLRALAGGNTDTQYF.

The chain carries TRBV6-1 and TRBJ2-1; D tentatively reads TRBD1 or TRBD2 (5 bases each). The CDR3 runs to 16 residues. From germline, CDR1 is MNHNS and CDR2 SASEGT. Trimming shortened V by 4 bases and J by 3 bases, and 16 bases separated the two germline ends. DNA for the CDR3: TGTGCCAGCAGTGGGCAGGGAGCGCGCGGCTACAATGAGCAGTTCTTC. This translates into CASSGQGARGYNEQFF.

This chain joins TRBV28 and TRBJ1-2, with D uncertain. Per the germline V gene, CDR1 is MDHEN and CDR2 is SYDVKM. Between the trimmed V and J ends, which lost 6 bases and 3 bases, there was a span of 5 bases. The CDR3 has 11 residues. CDR3 residues: CASRQDYGYTF. For the CDR3, the DNA is TGTGCCAGCAGGCAGGACTATGGCTACACCTTC.

V is TRBV7-8 and J is TRBJ2-5; a possible D gene is TRBD1 (5 bases). Germline V gives CDR1 SGHVS, CDR2 FQNEAQ. Trimming pared 0 bases from V and 7 bases from J, leaving 12 bases between. CDR3 length equals 14 residues. CDR3 residues: CASSLARGLVTQYF. In DNA form, the CDR3 reads TGTGCCAGCAGCTTAGCAAGGGGTTTAGTGACCCAGTACTTC.